This passage covers 7 T cell receptor beta chains from one sample sequenced in a study of OX40 agonist ivuxolimab in advanced cancers. Profiled with immunoSEQ multiplex PCR; TCRdb holds only in-frame clones, not every one. The data hold roughly 77,000 clones, with more than 80% observed a single time. The sample was CD4+ or CD8+ T cells sorted from blood, taken in a trial of the OX40 agonist ivuxolimab. Source of these receptors: an adult with an advanced solid tumor such as melanoma, head and neck, liver or kidney cancer.

This clone appeared a single time. The V gene is TRBV10-3, the J gene TRBJ1-5; D is uncertain. This CDR3 is 17 amino acids long. Germline assignment: CDR1 ENHRY and CDR2 SYGVKD. V gave up 2 bases and J gave up 6 bases, with 20 bases separating them. The CDR3 sequence is CAISEPFGRGKGQPQHF. The DNA for the CDR3 is TGTGCCATCAGTGAGCCCTTCGGTCGAGGGAAGGGTCAGCCCCAGCATTTT.

This chain uses TRBV5-6 with TRBJ2-3; maybe TRBD2 (5 bases). Germline values: CDR1 SGHDT, CDR2 YYEEEE. Between the trimmed V and J ends, which lost 2 bases and 4 bases, there was a span of 11 bases. The CDR3 extends over 14 amino acids. CDR3 protein: CASSLGGPPDTQYF. The CDR3 coding sequence is TGTGCCAGCAGCTTAGGCGGGCCACCAGATACGCAGTATTTT. Drawing the rest from reference TRBV5-6 and TRBJ2-3, the complete variable domain is DAGVTQSPTHLIKTRGQQVTLRCSPKSGHDTVSWYQQALGQGPQFIFQYYEEEERQRGNFPDRFSGHQFPNYSSELNVNALLLGDSALYLCASSLGGPPDTQYFGPGTRLTVL.

The chain uses TRBV2 and TRBJ1-2, with D possibly matching TRBD1 (5 bases). Germline CDR1 reads SNHLY; CDR2 reads FYNNEI. Trimming shortened V by 7 bases and J by 5 bases, and 17 bases separated the two germline ends. CDR3 size: 14 residues. The CDR3 reads CASTRDSAGYGYTF. CDR3 coding DNA: TGTGCCAGCACCCGGGACTCCGCGGGTTATGGCTACACCTTC.

The rearrangement joins TRBV5-1 to TRBJ2-2; no definite D call. V lost 2 bases to trimming and J lost 0 bases, with 11 bases between them. Looked up from germline, CDR1 is SGHRS and CDR2 is YFSETQ. The CDR3 covers 16 residues. CDR3 nucleotide sequence: TGCGCCAGCAGCTTAAGTAGTAATCCGAACACCGGGGAGCTGTTTTTT. Translated: CASSLSSNPNTGELFF.

The V call is TRBV28, the J call TRBJ2-2; 9 bases match TRBD2. The V gene's germline CDR1 is MDHEN and CDR2 SYDVKM. The CDR3 length is 15 residues. V shed 0 bases, J shed 4 bases, and the junction held 0 bases outside the gene matches. CDR3 protein: CASSLWTSGTGELFF. The CDR3 DNA sequence: TGTGCCAGCAGTTTATGGACTAGCGGCACCGGGGAGCTGTTTTTT.

The chain carries TRBV9 and TRBJ1-2; no clear D gene. Trimming removed 0 bases at V and 4 bases at J, with 4 bases between. Germline V gene lookup returns CDR1 SGDLS and CDR2 YYNGEE. The CDR3 length is 12 residues. This chain's CDR3 is CASSVVGYGYTF. The CDR3 region has the DNA TGTGCCAGCAGCGTAGTAGGCTATGGCTACACCTTC.

CDR3 in DNA: TGTGCCAGCAGGCAAACCGGGACAGGAAATGAAAAACTGTTTTTT. Amino acid sequence: CASRQTGTGNEKLFF. The rearrangement links TRBV5-8 to TRBJ1-4, with TRBD1 matching 8 bases. The trim removed 5 bases at V and 5 bases at J, leaving 8 bases unmatched. Per the germline V gene, CDR1 is SGHTS and CDR2 is YDEGEE. The CDR3 length is 15 residues.